A single sample gave rise to the 5 T cell receptor beta chains below, sequenced in a study of CD8 T cells in ankylosing spondylitis. TCRdb itself ran the 5' RACE reads through MiXCR, one entry per CDR3 protein. The sample consists of 150,000 to 200,000 distinct CDR3 sequences, 15% to 20% of them appearing once. What was sequenced was blood, either unsorted or a sorted T cell fraction (not recorded which). The receptors shown here come from a male donor between 5 and 35 years old with ankylosing spondylitis or in good health (not recorded which).

The chain carries TRBV7-8 and TRBJ2-1, with a possible D match to TRBD1 (6 bases). Germline assignment: CDR1 SGHVS and CDR2 FQNEAQ. Trimming removed 1 base at V and 0 bases at J, with 19 bases between. CDR3 length: 19 amino acids. The CDR3 is CASSLGPAPGASSYNEQFF. For the CDR3, the DNA is TGTGCCAGCAGCTTAGGCCCTGCCCCAGGGGCGAGCTCCTACAATGAGCAGTTCTTC.

This clonotype appeared many times. This chain links TRBV30 with TRBJ2-7; D is uncertain. Trimming removed 2 bases at V and 0 bases at J, with 8 bases between. The CDR3 runs to 13 residues. Germline CDR1 and CDR2: GTSNPN and SVGIG (reference sequence). As DNA, the CDR3 is TGTGCCTGGAGTTTGAAGAGCTCCTACGAGCAGTACGTC. It yields the protein CAWSLKSSYEQYV.

This clonotype was seen ten or more times. This chain links TRBV5-6 with TRBJ2-3; 11 bases match TRBD2. V shed 3 bases and J 3 bases; nucleotides not matched to a gene: 6. The CDR3 runs to 16 residues. From germline, CDR1 is SGHDT and CDR2 YYEEEE. CDR3 amino acids: CASSSSGRSRTDTQYF. DNA of the CDR3: TGTGCCAGCAGCTCTAGCGGGAGGAGTAGGACAGATACGCAGTATTTT.

This clonotype came up a few times. The CDR3 loop reads CASASGPGYNEQFF. The CDR3 DNA sequence: TGTGCCAGCGCCTCCGGACCCGGCTACAATGAGCAGTTCTTC. The chain combines TRBV7-8 with TRBJ2-1; D unclear. Germline CDR1 SGHVS, CDR2 FQNEAQ. The CDR3 is 14 amino acids. The V end lost 8 bases, the J end lost 3 bases, and 14 bases lay between the germline ends. Variable domain in full (rest from reference TRBV7-8 and TRBJ2-1): GAGVSQSPRYKVAKRGQDVALRCDPISGHVSLFWYQQALGQGPEFLTYFQNEAQLDKSGLPSDRFFAERPEGSVSTLKIQRTQQEDSAVYLCASASGPGYNEQFFGPGTRLTVL.

The chain uses TRBV29-1 and TRBJ2-2; D gene ambiguous. This CDR3 has 13 residues. Germline V CDR1 and CDR2: SQVTM, ANQGSEA. V lost 4 bases and J 6 bases, leaving 12 bases between the germline ends. This CDR3 reads CSVGTNSAGELFF. The CDR3, as DNA: TGCAGCGTTGGGACGAACTCGGCCGGGGAGCTGTTTTTT.